This entry describes one T cell receptor beta chain. Its specificity is not known. The source of the sample is a study of OX40 agonist ivuxolimab in advanced cancers. Study-wide background: All patients had ivuxolimab intravenously every 2 weeks at 0.01 to 10 mg/kg.

Study-wide results and caveats: Clonal expansion was seen in CD4+ and CD8+ blood T cells by week 6 at 0.1 to 3.0 mg/kg. Relative to CD4+ cells, CD8+ T cells on average had more expanded clones.

Patients with a history of autoimmune disease or on systemic immunosuppression were excluded. Sequenced by immunoSEQ multiplex PCR; TCRdb stores in-frame clones only, minus some. This sample has tens of thousands of clones, with 85% to 95% found just once. Material: CD4+ or CD8+ T cells sorted from blood, obtained in a trial of the OX40 agonist ivuxolimab. The TCR originated in an adult with an advanced solid tumor such as melanoma, head and neck, liver or kidney cancer.

The CDR3 DNA follows: TGCAGCGTTGTCTGGAGCTACGAGCAGTACTTC. Protein product: CSVVWSYEQYF. V usage is TRBV29-1 and J usage is TRBJ2-7; the D is unclear. V dropped 4 bases and J dropped 3 bases, with 7 bases sitting between them. Germline CDR1 and CDR2: SQVTM and ANQGSEA. This CDR3 has 11 amino acids.